Listed below are T cell receptor beta chains from one sample, sequenced in a study of monozygotic twins with inflammatory bowel disease. TCRdb re-called the 5' RACE reads, yielding one record per CDR3 amino acid sequence without DNA. The sample totals around 150,000 distinct CDR3 sequences. The specimen sequenced was blood. The receptors were sampled from a human donor with ulcerative colitis or Crohn's disease, or a healthy co-twin of an affected twin (not recorded which). The CDR3 runs from the conserved cysteine through the conserved F or W. Clone sizes are given selectively: once, few, many, or a class where the clone is expanded.

v_gene	abundance	j_gene	CDR3aa
TRBV2	-	TRBJ1-6	CASSETWANSPLHF
TRBV4-2	-	TRBJ2-7	CASALTSGGIDEQYF
TRBV7-9	-	TRBJ2-3	CASSFRTSGRADTQYF
TRBV28	-	TRBJ1-5	CASSYPGQGRRPQHF
TRBV28	-	TRBJ2-2	CASSSVAGGPRGGELFF
TRBV7-8	-	TRBJ2-7	CASSSGRSYYEQYF
TRBV6-2/TRBV6-3	-	TRBJ2-7	CASSYLTSGKVGLYEQYF
TRBV5-6	-	TRBJ1-5	CASSLLTGRQPQHF
TRBV24-1	-	TRBJ2-2	CATRVGTTGELFF
TRBV6-5	-	TRBJ1-1	CASTRGRGTEAFF
TRBV20-1	-	TRBJ1-5	CSAKGASNQPQHF
TRBV2	-	TRBJ1-1	CATLADNTEAFF
TRBV11-3	-	TRBJ1-6	CAWGGSYNSPLHF
TRBV18	-	TRBJ2-3	CASSPHGQGGDTQYF
TRBV5-4	-	TRBJ2-4	CASRSDTAKNIQYF
TRBV5-4	-	TRBJ2-5	CASSFKGPEKTQYF
TRBV4-2	-	TRBJ1-3	CASSQDGRWFSTGNTIYF
TRBV12-3/TRBV12-4	-	TRBJ2-1	CASSLGDDDEQFF
TRBV5-4	-	TRBJ2-2	CASSRTSGAPAGELFF
TRBV11-1	-	TRBJ1-1	CASSPDTLVAEAFF
TRBV27	-	TRBJ1-1	CASSRQQGANTEAFF
TRBV20-1	medium-sized	TRBJ2-1	CSAPGRVYNEQFF
TRBV5-4	-	TRBJ2-6	CASSLVQPSGANVLTF
TRBV7-9	-	TRBJ2-5	CASSPSGMAVGTQYF
TRBV5-4	-	TRBJ2-3	CAWVIGTSGSTDTQYF
TRBV7-9	-	TRBJ2-7	CASSLVARGIYEQYF
TRBV7-2	-	TRBJ2-1	CASSQKLAGPFF
TRBV12-3/TRBV12-4	-	TRBJ2-2	CASSPREEGGELFF
TRBV30	-	TRBJ2-7	CAWSFGGAYEQYF